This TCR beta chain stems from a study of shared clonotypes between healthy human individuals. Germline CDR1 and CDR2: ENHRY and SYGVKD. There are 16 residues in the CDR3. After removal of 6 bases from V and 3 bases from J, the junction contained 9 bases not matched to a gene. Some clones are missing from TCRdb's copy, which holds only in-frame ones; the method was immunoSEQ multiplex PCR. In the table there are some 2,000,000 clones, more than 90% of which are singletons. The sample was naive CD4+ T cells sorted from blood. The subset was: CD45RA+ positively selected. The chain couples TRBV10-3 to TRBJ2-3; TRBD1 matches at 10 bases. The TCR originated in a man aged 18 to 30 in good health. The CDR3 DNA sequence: TGTGCCATCAGACGACAGGGGGCGGGAAATACAGATACGCAGTATTTT. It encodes CAIRRQGAGNTDTQYF.